The 3 T cell receptor beta chains in this list originate from one sample, sequenced in a study of CD8 T cells in ankylosing spondylitis. Via MiXCR, TCRdb re-called the 5' RACE reads, giving one row per CDR3 protein. Seen here are some 39,000 distinct CDR3 sequences, roughly an eighth observed once, and the top ten hold approximately 32%. The sample consisted of synovial fluid, either unsorted or a sorted T cell fraction (not recorded which). These receptors were collected from a male donor with ankylosing spondylitis.

The chain combines TRBV27 with TRBJ1-1, with 7 positions matching TRBD1. CDR3 length equals 17 residues. Trimming at V came to 0 bases and at J to 6 bases, leaving 13 bases not matched to a gene. Germline CDR1 MNHEY, CDR2 SMNVEV (reference sequence). The CDR3 region is CASSLSSGQVYGSEAFF. The CDR3 DNA follows: TGTGCCAGCAGTTTATCTTCCGGACAGGTCTATGGCTCTGAAGCTTTCTTT.

In this sample, this clonotype turned up many times. The genes are TRBV6-4 and TRBJ2-1, with D maybe TRBD2 (5 bases). The CDR3 contains 14 residues. V lost 0 bases and J lost 7, with 10 bases in between. Germline V gene lookup returns CDR1 MRHNA and CDR2 SNTAGT. Here the CDR3 DNA reads TGTGCCAGCAGTGACTCACTAGAGGCGAATGAGCAGTTCTTC. The encoded protein is CASSDSLEANEQFF.

This clonotype was observed at least ten times. The chain has TRBV10-3 and TRBJ1-5; no firm D call. Between the trimmed V and J ends, which lost 4 bases and 4 bases, there was a span of 5 bases. The CDR3 length is 12 residues. Germline V CDR1 and CDR2: ENHRY, SYGVKD. CDR3 residues: CAISVGNQPQHF. Written as DNA, the CDR3 is TGTGCCATCAGTGTCGGGAATCAGCCCCAGCATTTT.